A single TCR beta chain is shown here with its context. Primers targeting TRAV and TRBV primed first-strand cDNA, covering alpha and beta chains. TCRs were put through roughly 19 PCR cycles of amplification with Phusion. A constant-region primer and the V-primer adapter served as the primer pair. mRNA that had been isolated underwent amplification through in vitro transcription. From the reads, TCRdb called clonotypes with MiXCR, one entry per CDR3 protein. This sample has tens of thousands of distinct CDR3 sequences, with around 27% found just once. This entry comes from a study of low-dose radiotherapy and immunotherapy resistance in tumors. Study summary: Aspirin was taken orally by patients at 300 mg daily for four cycles from cycle 1 day 1.

Documented time point: before trial treatment. In the RACIN dose-escalation trial, donors got nivolumab plus ipilimumab with aspirin, cyclophosphamide and radiotherapy. With 6 bases removed from V and 3 bases from J, the gap between germline ends came to 12 bases. The germline V gene encodes CDR1 MDHEN and CDR2 SYDVKM. The CDR3 sequence is 14 residues long. The source of this sequence is a male donor with rectosigmoid adenocarcinoma. The sample in question was PBMCs, obtained before treatment. This chain uses TRBV28 with TRBJ1-5; D ambiguous. The chain's CDR3 is CASSPGTANQPQHF. The DNA for the CDR3 is TGTGCCAGCAGCCCGGGAACTGCCAATCAGCCCCAGCATTTT.